This TCR beta chain was captured by sequencing in a study of blood T cell repertoires in COVID-19. Study context: Sources were T cells, B-cell-depleted T cells, or PBMCs; the material itself was cDNA or gDNA.

The CDR3 totals 13 residues. The junction had 2 bases not matched to a gene; V was cut back by 6 bases and J by 8 bases. Germline values: CDR1 SNHLY, CDR2 FYNNEI. TCRdb's table, derived via immunoSEQ multiplex PCR, lists solely in-frame clones and lacks some. The repertoire holds around 110,000 clones, with 75% to 90% as singletons. The sequenced sample was peripheral blood. V and J are TRBV2 and TRBJ1-6; 9 nucleotides line up with TRBD1. The TCR was taken from a man aged 30 to 39 with acute or convalescent COVID-19. Written as DNA, the CDR3 is TGTGCCAGCAGAACAGGGGGCGATTCACCCCTCCACTTT. It codes for CASRTGGDSPLHF.